This T cell receptor beta chain was identified during a study of beta chain features in type 1 diabetes. Expressed TCRB transcripts were sequenced because the entire RNA isolate underwent reverse transcription. TCRdb's copy holds only in-frame clones and misses some; the assay was immunoSEQ multiplex PCR. Of roughly 140,000 clones detected, under 60% appear once; the ten largest clones hold roughly 0.43%. The V and J ends lost 4 bases and 1 base, in that order; junction bases with no gene match: 12. Germline CDR1 reads SGHTS; CDR2 reads YDEGEE. This CDR3 is built from 17 residues. A few counts support this clone.

Sequenced: Tregs from blood. This clonotype was obtained from a man aged 18 to 35 in good health. This chain joins TRBV5-8 and TRBJ2-3; 7 bases line up with TRBD1. This CDR3 is CASSPERGLVGTDTQYF. The CDR3 bases are TGTGCCAGCAGCCCAGAAAGGGGGCTAGTCGGCACAGATACGCAGTATTTT.